The rows below give T cell receptor beta chains drawn from one sample of a study of T cells after yellow fever vaccination. TCRdb reprocessed the 5' RACE reads via MiXCR and lists one record per CDR3 protein. The sample contains 450,000 to 600,000 distinct CDR3 sequences, 17% of which appear only once. The material was PBMCs, obtained more than 4 days after the first yellow fever vaccination. The receptors here all came from a man between 18 and 35 years old who received the YFV17D yellow fever vaccine. Each CDR3 is given with its conserved first and last residue. D genes are given only for firm matches. Where a row states a size, it is once, few, many or the class of an expanded clone; other rows omit it.

clone size	D gene	V gene	J gene	CDR3 DNA	CDR3 protein
many	TRBD2	TRBV20-1	TRBJ2-5	TGCAGTGCGGCGGGGGGATATTTGCGAGAGACCCAGTACTTC	CSAAGGYLRETQYF
.	TRBD1	TRBV6-1	TRBJ1-3	TGTGCCAGCGGGAGGGACAGGGCTGGAAACACCATATATTTT	CASGRDRAGNTIYF
few	TRBD2	TRBV4-1	TRBJ2-3	TGCGCCAGCAGCCTAACTCCTAGCGGGGGGGTGGATACGCAGTATTTT	CASSLTPSGGVDTQYF
.	.	TRBV5-1	TRBJ2-7	TGCGCCAGCAGCTTGAGGTTCGGGGCTTACGAGCAGTACTTC	CASSLRFGAYEQYF
few	.	TRBV24-1	TRBJ1-1	TGTGCCACCGCCCTAACAGAGAACACTGAAGCTTTCTTT	CATALTENTEAFF
many	TRBD2	TRBV20-1	TRBJ2-3	TGCAGTGCTAGTTTGCCGGGACTACCTACGGATACGCAGTATTTT	CSASLPGLPTDTQYF
many	.	TRBV5-1	TRBJ2-2	TGTGCCAGCAGCTTAGGCGTCACCGGGGAGCTGTTTTTT	CASSLGVTGELFF
.	.	TRBV3-1	TRBJ2-2	TGTGCCAGCAGGGACTACAGGGGGGGGACCGGGGAGCTGTTTTTT	CASRDYRGGTGELFF
.	.	TRBV28	TRBJ2-5	TGTGCCAGCAGTTTTTTGGGGACTCAAGAGACCCAGTACTTC	CASSFLGTQETQYF
.	TRBD1	TRBV7-9	TRBJ2-3	TGTGCCAGCAGGGCGACAGGGGTAGATACGCAGTATTTT	CASRATGVDTQYF
.	.	TRBV5-1	TRBJ1-2	TGCGCCAGCAGCTTGGCTTTCAGGACCTCCTATGGCTACACCTTC	CASSLAFRTSYGYTF
few	TRBD1	TRBV29-1	TRBJ1-5	TGCAGCGTTGGGTTCGGGGGACAGCTCAATCAGCCCCAGCATTTT	CSVGFGGQLNQPQHF
.	TRBD1	TRBV12-3/TRBV12-4	TRBJ1-2	TGTGCCAGCATCGGGACAGGGCCTAACTATGGCTACACCTTC	CASIGTGPNYGYTF
few	.	TRBV7-2	TRBJ2-3	TGTGCCAGCAGCTCCTTTATACAATATGGTAGCACAGATACGCAGTATTTT	CASSSFIQYGSTDTQYF
.	TRBD1	TRBV19	TRBJ1-5	TGTGCCAGTTCCACAGGGGGCACTCAGCCCCAGCATTTT	CASSTGGTQPQHF
.	TRBD2	TRBV5-5	TRBJ2-7	TGTGCCAGCAGGTGGACTAGCGGGGGGACCTACGAGCAGTACTTC	CASRWTSGGTYEQYF
few	TRBD1	TRBV4-3	TRBJ1-1	TGCGCCAGCAGCCACAGTCGGACAGGGTCAAGCACTGAAGCTTTCTTT	CASSHSRTGSSTEAFF
.	.	TRBV6-5	TRBJ2-7	TGTGCCAGCAGTCACCCCCGGGGCCTTGGGTACGAGCAGTACTTC	CASSHPRGLGYEQYF
few	TRBD1	TRBV19	TRBJ2-3	TGTGCCAGTAGTATCCCGACAGGGTTGCAAGATACGCAGTATTTT	CASSIPTGLQDTQYF
.	.	TRBV5-1	TRBJ2-3	TGCGCCAGCAGCTTAGGGCAGGGGATTGATACGCAGTATTTT	CASSLGQGIDTQYF
many	.	TRBV4-3	TRBJ1-2	TGCGCCAGCAGCCAAGAAGGCAGAAACTATGGCTACACCTTC	CASSQEGRNYGYTF
.	.	TRBV2	TRBJ2-5	TGTGCCAGCGAGTGGCAAGAGACCCAGTACTTC	CASEWQETQYF
.	TRBD2	TRBV20-1	TRBJ2-3	TGCAGTGCCAGTACGACTAGCGGGGGACCAAATACGCAGTATTTT	CSASTTSGGPNTQYF
.	.	TRBV29-1	TRBJ1-4	TGCAGCGTTGGATCTCCGCCAACTAATGAAAAACTGTTTTTT	CSVGSPPTNEKLFF
few	.	TRBV6-1	TRBJ2-1	TGTGCCAGCAGTGGCGTGGTGGGGCGGGGGCACTATGAGCAGTTCTTC	CASSGVVGRGHYEQFF
many	.	TRBV5-1	TRBJ2-1	TGCGCCAGCAGCTTGCGGGGAGTAGGAGGGGTGGGATACAATGAGCAGTTCTTC	CASSLRGVGGVGYNEQFF
.	.	TRBV7-6	TRBJ1-5	TGTGCCAGCAGCTTAGGGAGCGCGAACAATCAGCCCCAGCATTTT	CASSLGSANNQPQHF
.	TRBD2	TRBV11-2	TRBJ2-5	TGTGCCAGCAGCAATTTCCAGCGGGGACAAGAGACCCAGTACTTC	CASSNFQRGQETQYF
.	.	TRBV3-1	TRBJ1-2	TGTGCCAGCAGCCAATCTGGCACTAACTATGGCTACACCTTC	CASSQSGTNYGYTF
few	TRBD1	TRBV12-3/TRBV12-4	TRBJ1-3	TGTGCCAGCAGTTTAGCGCCGGGACAGGGGGCTTATAAGGGTCGAGAAAACACCATATATTTT	CASSLAPGQGAYKGRENTIYF
many	.	TRBV5-1	TRBJ2-2	TGCGCCAGCAGCTTGGACGGGGAGCTGTTTTTT	CASSLDGELFF